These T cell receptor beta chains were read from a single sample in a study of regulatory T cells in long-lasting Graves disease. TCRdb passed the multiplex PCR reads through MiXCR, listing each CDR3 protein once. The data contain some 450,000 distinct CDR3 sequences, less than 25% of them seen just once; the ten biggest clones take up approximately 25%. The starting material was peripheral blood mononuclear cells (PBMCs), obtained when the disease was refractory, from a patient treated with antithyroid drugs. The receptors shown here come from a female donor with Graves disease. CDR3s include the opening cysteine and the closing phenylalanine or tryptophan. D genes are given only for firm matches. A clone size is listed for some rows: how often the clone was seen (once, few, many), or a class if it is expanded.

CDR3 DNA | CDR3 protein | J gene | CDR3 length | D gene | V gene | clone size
TGTGCCAGCAGTTTTTTGGGGAACACCGGGGAGCTGTTTTTT | CASSFLGNTGELFF | TRBJ2-2 | 14 | - | TRBV28 | -
TGTGCCAGCCGGGACAGGGGTGCTCGCGAGCAGTACTTC | CASRDRGAREQYF | TRBJ2-7 | 13 | TRBD1 | TRBV28 | many
TGTGCCAGCAGCTACGACAGGGTTGAAGCTTTCTTT | CASSYDRVEAFF | TRBJ1-1 | 12 | TRBD1 | TRBV13 | -
TGCAGCGTTGTTGGAGCAGAGACCCAGTACTTC | CSVVGAETQYF | TRBJ2-5 | 11 | - | TRBV29-1 | -
TGTGCCAGCAGCTTAACGTCTACGGGAGGTCAAGAGACCCAGTACTTC | CASSLTSTGGQETQYF | TRBJ2-5 | 16 | TRBD2 | TRBV7-3 | many
TGTGCCAGCAGCTTAGCGGCTTGGAATTCACCCCTCCACTTT | CASSLAAWNSPLHF | TRBJ1-6 | 14 | - | TRBV7-9 | -
TGTGCCAGCAGCTCAGGGGGGAATTCACCCCTCCACTTT | CASSSGGNSPLHF | TRBJ1-6 | 13 | TRBD1 | TRBV7-2 | many
TGTGCCAGCAGCCCCTGGCGCAGGGGGCACGAGCAGTACTTC | CASSPWRRGHEQYF | TRBJ2-7 | 14 | TRBD1 | TRBV2 | -
TGTGCCAGCAGGCAGCCAGCTACGAACACTGAAGCTTTCTTT | CASRQPATNTEAFF | TRBJ1-1 | 14 | - | TRBV6-1 | many
TGTGCCAGCAGTCCCGGACTCAATCAGCCCCAGCATTTT | CASSPGLNQPQHF | TRBJ1-5 | 13 | - | TRBV28 | many
TGTGCCAGCAGCTTTGGCCCATCCACTGAAGCTTTCTTT | CASSFGPSTEAFF | TRBJ1-1 | 13 | - | TRBV7-9 | many
TGCAGCGTTGAGGAGGGTGCTAACTATGGCTACACCTTC | CSVEEGANYGYTF | TRBJ1-2 | 13 | - | TRBV29-1 | few
TGTGCCACCCGAGGGACCCGCTCCTACGAGCAGTACTTC | CATRGTRSYEQYF | TRBJ2-7 | 13 | - | TRBV6-1 | few
TGTGCCGGCCTATTGAAAGGGACGGGGTACCAAGAGACCCAGTACTTC | CAGLLKGTGYQETQYF | TRBJ2-5 | 16 | - | TRBV7-2 | -
TGTGCCAGCAGTCAGGGACAGACTCTCTCTGGGGCCAACGTCCTGACTTTC | CASSQGQTLSGANVLTF | TRBJ2-6 | 17 | TRBD1 | TRBV6-2/TRBV6-3 | few
TGCAGTGCTAGAGATACGAGCGGGAGGATTACCGGGGAGCTGTTTTTT | CSARDTSGRITGELFF | TRBJ2-2 | 16 | TRBD2 | TRBV20-1 | -
TGTGCCAGCAGCCCCACCGCGCGGAATGAGCAGTTCTTC | CASSPTARNEQFF | TRBJ2-1 | 13 | - | TRBV2 | -
TGTGCCAGTAGTATAGTTCGAGCGGCGACTCAAGAGACCCAGTACTTC | CASSIVRAATQETQYF | TRBJ2-5 | 16 | - | TRBV19 | -
TGTGCCAGCAGCAAGAGCACAGATACGCAGTATTTT | CASSKSTDTQYF | TRBJ2-3 | 12 | - | TRBV7-9 | -
TGTGCCAGCAGCCAAACTAGCGATACCTACAATGAGCAGTTCTTC | CASSQTSDTYNEQFF | TRBJ2-1 | 15 | TRBD2 | TRBV3-1 | few
TGTGCCAGCAGCTTAACCGGGGAAGGGCAGCCCCAGCATTTT | CASSLTGEGQPQHF | TRBJ1-5 | 14 | - | TRBV7-9 | -
TGTGCCTGGAGAATCGGCAGCTACGAGCAGTACTTC | CAWRIGSYEQYF | TRBJ2-7 | 12 | - | TRBV30 | -
TGTGCCAGCAGCTTGGAAGGGCTCCACGAGCAGTACTTC | CASSLEGLHEQYF | TRBJ2-7 | 13 | - | TRBV7-9 | many
TGTGCCAGCAGCTTGAAGGCGGCGGCACAGTCCTACGAGCAGTACTTC | CASSLKAAAQSYEQYF | TRBJ2-7 | 16 | - | TRBV7-2 | -
TGTGCCAGCAGCCCTATTCCGGATACGCAGTATTTT | CASSPIPDTQYF | TRBJ2-3 | 12 | - | TRBV7-2 | -
TGTGCCAGCAGTTACGGCAGCAGGGCCGGGGGCGGCGAGCAGTACTTC | CASSYGSRAGGGEQYF | TRBJ2-7 | 16 | - | TRBV6-5 | -
TGTGCCAGCAGCATGGCCTTAAGGGGGGAATTAAAGGCTTTCTTT | CASSMALRGELKAFF | TRBJ1-1 | 15 | - | TRBV7-2 | many
TGCGCCAGCAGCTTGACATCTAGCGCTTACTCCTACGAGCAGTACTTC | CASSLTSSAYSYEQYF | TRBJ2-7 | 16 | - | TRBV5-1 | -
TGTGCCTGGAGTGTAAGTCCCCGAGCTTTCTTT | CAWSVSPRAFF | TRBJ1-1 | 11 | - | TRBV30 | few
TGTGCCAGCAGCCTCCGGGAGACCCAAGAGACCCAGTACTTC | CASSLRETQETQYF | TRBJ2-5 | 14 | - | TRBV7-9 | many
TGTGCCAGCAGCTCGTTGGGGACTAGCGGGAATGAGCAGTTCTTC | CASSSLGTSGNEQFF | TRBJ2-1 | 15 | TRBD2 | TRBV7-3 | -
TGCGCCAGCAGCTTAGCGTGGGCCCCAAACATTCAGTACTTC | CASSLAWAPNIQYF | TRBJ2-4 | 14 | - | TRBV5-1 | few
TGCAGTGCTAGAGCCTGGACAGGGCCGGACACTGAAGCTTTCTTT | CSARAWTGPDTEAFF | TRBJ1-1 | 15 | TRBD1 | TRBV20-1 | -
TGTGCCAGCAGCTTATGGGAGATGAACACTGAAGCTTTCTTT | CASSLWEMNTEAFF | TRBJ1-1 | 14 | - | TRBV7-2 | -
TGTGCCAGCAGCCAAAGGACAGGATTTAATGAAAAACTGTTTTTT | CASSQRTGFNEKLFF | TRBJ1-4 | 15 | TRBD1 | TRBV14 | many
TGTGCCACCATTATCCCAGGGAGCAATCAGCCCCAGCATTTT | CATIIPGSNQPQHF | TRBJ1-5 | 14 | - | TRBV12-3/TRBV12-4 | few
TGTGCCAGCAGCCAATTGGGTCGGGCCCCCTACGAGCAGTACTTC | CASSQLGRAPYEQYF | TRBJ2-7 | 15 | - | TRBV7-9 | -
TGTGCCAGCAGCTTAGAATTTGCACCCGGGGACGAGCAGTACTTC | CASSLEFAPGDEQYF | TRBJ2-7 | 15 | - | TRBV13 | few
TGTGCCACCAGTCGAGCCTCGGGGACTGAAGCTTTCTTT | CATSRASGTEAFF | TRBJ1-1 | 13 | - | TRBV24-1 | -
TGTGCCAGCAGCCAAGGGGACTCCTCGAACACCGGGGAGCTGTTTTTT | CASSQGDSSNTGELFF | TRBJ2-2 | 16 | - | TRBV3-1 | -
TGTGCCAGTAGTATCGGGTCAGGGGGCCCCTACGAGCAGTACTTC | CASSIGSGGPYEQYF | TRBJ2-7 | 15 | TRBD1 | TRBV19 | -
TGCGCCAGCAGTGCCCGGGGCTGGAACACTGAAGCTTTCTTT | CASSARGWNTEAFF | TRBJ1-1 | 14 | - | TRBV5-1 | few
TGTGCCAGCAGCTCCCTCAGGCTAGGCACTGAAGCTTTCTTT | CASSSLRLGTEAFF | TRBJ1-1 | 14 | - | TRBV7-8 | few
TGTGCCAGCAGCGTAGCGGTACAGGGGAATTCACCCCTCCACTTT | CASSVAVQGNSPLHF | TRBJ1-6 | 15 | TRBD1 | TRBV9 | -
TGCAGCGTTGTGTCCGGGGGGAAGACTGAAGCTTTCTTT | CSVVSGGKTEAFF | TRBJ1-1 | 13 | - | TRBV29-1 | few